These 5 T cell receptor beta chains originate from one sample sequenced in a study of blood T cell repertoires in COVID-19. The assay was immunoSEQ multiplex PCR, and TCRdb's table has in-frame clones only and misses some. Of 150,000 or so clones in the sample, about 80% are singletons; the top ten hold 5.5% to 7.5%. The sample was peripheral blood. The receptor source for this set is a woman in her 40s with COVID-19, enrolled during active disease.

This sequence joins TRBV28 and TRBJ1-1, with 7 nucleotides matching TRBD1. The V and J ends lost 6 bases and 1 base, in that order; junction bases with no gene match: 17. The germline V gene has CDR1 MDHEN and CDR2 SYDVKM. The CDR3 sequence is 18 residues long. CDR3 nucleotide sequence: TGTGCCAGCAGCCGAACTAACAGGGGTATGTGGGGGAACACTGAAGCTTTCTTT. Protein product: CASSRTNRGMWGNTEAFF.

This clone occurred once. J is TRBJ2-1 and V is TRBV27; 7 bases fit TRBD1. This CDR3 spans 14 amino acids. Germline V CDR1 and CDR2: MNHEY, SMNVEV (reference sequence). Trimming removed 7 bases from V and 0 bases from J; junction bases left unmatched: 3. The CDR3 bases are TGTGCCAGCAACCGACAGGGCTCCTACAATGAGCAGTTCTTC. This sequence encodes CASNRQGSYNEQFF.

The gene calls are TRBV29-1 and TRBJ2-2; D call uncertain. Trimming took off 0 bases at V and 7 bases at J, with 3 bases between the two ends. The CDR3 has 11 residues. Germline CDR1 reads SQVTM; CDR2 reads ANQGSEA. The CDR3 bases are TGCAGCGTTGAAGATCGCGGGGAGCTGTTTTTT. It is translated as CSVEDRGELFF.

The chain links TRBV13 to TRBJ2-3; 13 bases line up with TRBD2. The V segment lost 3 bases and the J segment 1 base; nucleotides outside the gene matches: 1. The CDR3 runs 16 residues. The germline V gene encodes CDR1 PRHDT and CDR2 FYEKMQ (reference sequence). For the CDR3, the DNA is TGTGCCAGCAGCTTGGGACTAGCGGGGCGCACAGATACGCAGTATTTT. Translation: CASSLGLAGRTDTQYF. Drawing the rest from reference TRBV13 and TRBJ2-3, the complete variable domain is AAGVIQSPRHLIKEKRETATLKCYPIPRHDTVYWYQQGPGQDPQFLISFYEKMQSDKGSIPDRFSAQQFSDYHSELNMSSLELGDSALYFCASSLGLAGRTDTQYFGPGTRLTVL.

The chain recombines TRBV5-1 with TRBJ2-7; a weak D match, TRBD1 (6 bases). The CDR3 has 16 residues. The V end lost 2 bases, the J end lost 3 bases, and 18 bases lay between the germline ends. Germline V lookup: CDR1 SGHRS, CDR2 YFSETQ. The CDR3 region has the DNA TGCGCCAGCAGCTTTCCCGCGACGGGACACATCTACGAGCAGTACTTC. It translates to CASSFPATGHIYEQYF.